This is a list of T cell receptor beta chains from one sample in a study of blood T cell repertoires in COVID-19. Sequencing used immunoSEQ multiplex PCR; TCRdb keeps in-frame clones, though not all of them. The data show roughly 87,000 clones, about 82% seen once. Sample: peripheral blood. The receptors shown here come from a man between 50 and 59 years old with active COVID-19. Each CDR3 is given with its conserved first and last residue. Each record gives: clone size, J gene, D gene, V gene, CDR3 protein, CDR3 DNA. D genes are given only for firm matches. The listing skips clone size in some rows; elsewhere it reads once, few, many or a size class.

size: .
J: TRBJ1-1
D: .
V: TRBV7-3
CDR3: CASSLFGKEDSEAFF
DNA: TGTGCCAGCAGCTTATTCGGGAAGGAGGACAGTGAAGCTTTCTTT

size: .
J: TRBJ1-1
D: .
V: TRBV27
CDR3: CASTPAGGGRTEAFF
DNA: TGTGCCAGCACACCTGCTGGCGGGGGCCGGACTGAAGCTTTCTTT

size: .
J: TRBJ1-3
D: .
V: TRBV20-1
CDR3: CSASKGGIGGNTIYF
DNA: TGCAGTGCTAGTAAAGGGGGTATCGGTGGAAACACCATATATTTT

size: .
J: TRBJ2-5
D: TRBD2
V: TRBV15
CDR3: CATSRGSGTNRLGETQYF
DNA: TGTGCCACCAGCCGCGGATCTGGGACTAACAGGTTGGGGGAGACCCAGTACTTC

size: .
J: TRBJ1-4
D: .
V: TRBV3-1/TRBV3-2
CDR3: CASSQDAGQPEKLFF
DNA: TGTGCCAGCAGCCAAGATGCCGGACAGCCAGAAAAACTGTTTTTT

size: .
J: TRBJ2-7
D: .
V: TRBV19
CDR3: CASSLGLATPGSEQYF
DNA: TGTGCCAGTAGCCTCGGATTGGCCACCCCGGGTAGTGAGCAGTACTTC

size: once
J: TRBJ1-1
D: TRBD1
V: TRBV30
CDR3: CATIRTGGNTEAFF
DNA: TGTGCCACAATAAGGACAGGGGGCAACACTGAAGCTTTCTTT

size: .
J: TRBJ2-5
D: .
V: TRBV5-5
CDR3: CASSHPAEETQYF
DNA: TGTGCCAGCAGCCACCCAGCGGAAGAGACCCAGTACTTC

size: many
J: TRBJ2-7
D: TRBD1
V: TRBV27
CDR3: CASSGTGWAYEQYF
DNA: TGTGCCAGCAGTGGGACAGGTTGGGCCTACGAGCAGTACTTC

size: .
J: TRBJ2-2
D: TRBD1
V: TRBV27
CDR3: CASSFSPISGGAGTGELFF
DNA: TGTGCCAGCAGTTTTAGTCCCATCTCAGGGGGCGCAGGCACCGGGGAGCTGTTTTTT

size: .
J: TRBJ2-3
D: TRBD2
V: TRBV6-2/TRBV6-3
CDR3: CASSYSRSGGSTDTQYF
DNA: TGTGCCAGCAGTTACTCCCGCAGCGGGGGCAGCACAGATACGCAGTATTTT

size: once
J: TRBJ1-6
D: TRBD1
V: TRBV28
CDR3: CASSHQGQGVSPLHF
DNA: TGTGCCAGCAGTCACCAAGGACAGGGGGTTTCACCCCTCCACTTT

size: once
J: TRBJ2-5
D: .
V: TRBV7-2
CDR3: CASSPRGGAPTQETQYF
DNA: TGTGCCAGCAGCCCCAGAGGGGGGGCCCCAACACAAGAGACCCAGTACTTC

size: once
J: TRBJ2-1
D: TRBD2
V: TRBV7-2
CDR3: CASSSRESSYNEQFF
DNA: TGTGCCAGCAGCTCGCGGGAGAGCTCCTACAATGAGCAGTTCTTC

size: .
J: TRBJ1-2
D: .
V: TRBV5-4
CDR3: CASSLTQAGYGYTF
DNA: TGTGCCAGCTCCTTGACTCAAGCCGGCTATGGCTACACCTTC

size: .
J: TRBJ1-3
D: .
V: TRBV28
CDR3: CASSSGTSGGNTIYF
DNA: TGTGCCAGCAGCAGCGGGACTTCGGGGGGAAACACCATATATTTT

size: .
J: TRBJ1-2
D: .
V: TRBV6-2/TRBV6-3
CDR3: CASSYKGNYGYTF
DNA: TGTGCCAGCAGTTACAAGGGGAACTATGGCTACACCTTC

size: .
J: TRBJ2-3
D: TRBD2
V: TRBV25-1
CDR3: CASSVATSGRTDTQYF
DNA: TGTGCCAGCAGTGTCGCCACTAGCGGCCGCACAGATACGCAGTATTTT

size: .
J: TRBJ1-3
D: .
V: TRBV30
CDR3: CAWSVSGGNTIYF
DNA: TGTGCCTGGAGTGTATCCGGTGGAAACACCATATATTTT

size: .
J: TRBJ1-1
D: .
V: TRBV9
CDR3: CASSVQGSDTEAFF
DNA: TGTGCCAGCAGCGTCCAGGGAAGCGACACTGAAGCTTTCTTT

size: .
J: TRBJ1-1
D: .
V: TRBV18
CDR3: CASSQGLNTEAFF
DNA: TGTGCCAGCTCACAGGGGCTGAACACTGAAGCTTTCTTT

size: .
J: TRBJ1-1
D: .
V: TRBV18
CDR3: CASSPPEALGTEAFF
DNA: TGTGCCAGCTCACCACCCGAGGCCCTTGGGACTGAAGCTTTCTTT

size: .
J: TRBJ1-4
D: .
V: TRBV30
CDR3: CACQADSEKLFF
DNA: TGTGCCTGTCAAGCGGACAGCGAAAAACTGTTTTTT

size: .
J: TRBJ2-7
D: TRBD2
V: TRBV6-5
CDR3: CASRPTSGGTYEQYF
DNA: TGTGCCAGCAGGCCAACTAGCGGGGGGACCTACGAGCAGTACTTC

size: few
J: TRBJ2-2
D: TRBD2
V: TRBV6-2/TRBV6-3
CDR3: CASGRASGGYGELFF
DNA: TGTGCCAGCGGCCGAGCGAGCGGGGGGTACGGGGAGCTGTTTTTT

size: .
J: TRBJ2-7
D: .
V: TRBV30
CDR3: CAWSPSYEQYF
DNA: TGTGCCTGGAGTCCATCCTACGAGCAGTACTTC

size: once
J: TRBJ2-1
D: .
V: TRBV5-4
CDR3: CASRAEVAQPDEQFF
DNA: TGTGCCAGCCGCGCTGAGGTAGCCCAACCGGATGAGCAGTTCTTC

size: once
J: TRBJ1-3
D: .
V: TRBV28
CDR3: CASGERVGNTIYF
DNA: TGTGCCAGCGGAGAGAGGGTTGGAAACACCATATATTTT

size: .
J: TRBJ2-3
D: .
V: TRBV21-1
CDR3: CASSKELEYLTDTQYF
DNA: TGTGCCAGCAGCAAAGAGCTAGAATATCTCACAGATACGCAGTATTTT

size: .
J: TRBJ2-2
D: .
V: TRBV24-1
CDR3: CATSDRTSWRRTGELFF
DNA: TGTGCCACCAGTGATAGGACATCCTGGCGGAGAACCGGGGAGCTGTTTTTT

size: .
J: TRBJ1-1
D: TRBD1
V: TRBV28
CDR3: CAVRGTGDPEAFF
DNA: TGTGCCGTACGGGGGACAGGGGATCCTGAAGCTTTCTTT

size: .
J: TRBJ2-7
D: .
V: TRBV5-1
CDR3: CASSSGTSYEQYF
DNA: TGCGCCAGCAGCTCTGGGACATCCTACGAGCAGTACTTC

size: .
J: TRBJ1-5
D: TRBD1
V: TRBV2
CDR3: CASSKNRGGYSNQPQHF
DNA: TGTGCCAGCAGCAAGAACAGGGGTGGGTATAGCAATCAGCCCCAGCATTTT

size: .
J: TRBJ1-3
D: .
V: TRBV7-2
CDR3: CASSPLQQRTSGNTIYF
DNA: TGTGCCAGCAGCCCCTTACAACAAAGGACCTCAGGGAACACCATATATTTT

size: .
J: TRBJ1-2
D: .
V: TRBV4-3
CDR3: CASSLGVGADNGYTF
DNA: TGCGCCAGCAGCCTAGGCGTGGGGGCTGATAACGGCTACACCTTC

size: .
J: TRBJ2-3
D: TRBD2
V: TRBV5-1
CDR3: CASSEGTSGGAGTDTQYF
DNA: TGCGCCAGTAGCGAAGGGACTAGCGGGGGGGCCGGCACAGATACGCAGTATTTT

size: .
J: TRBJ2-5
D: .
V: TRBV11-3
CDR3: CASSKGARETQYF
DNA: TGTGCCAGCAGCAAAGGGGCCCGAGAGACCCAGTACTTC

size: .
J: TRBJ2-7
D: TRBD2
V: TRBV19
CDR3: CASTPGLGTYEQYF
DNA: TGTGCCAGTACCCCGGGACTAGGAACCTACGAGCAGTACTTC

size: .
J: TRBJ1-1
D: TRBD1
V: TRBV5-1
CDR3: CASSRTGGQTEAFF
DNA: TGCGCCAGCAGTCGCACAGGGGGCCAAACTGAAGCTTTCTTT